This is a list of T cell receptor beta chains from one sample in a study of blood T cell repertoires in COVID-19. The protocol was immunoSEQ multiplex PCR, while the TCRdb copy is restricted to in-frame clones and leaves out a portion. Of around 230,000 clones in the sample, around 85% are singletons; the top ten hold around 0.7%. The sample was peripheral blood. The receptors come from a man aged 40-49 years with acute or convalescent COVID-19. The CDR3 runs from the conserved cysteine through the conserved F or W. Fields, in order: J gene, clone size, V gene, D gene, CDR3 DNA, CDR3 protein. A D gene is named only where the DNA matches it firmly. Clone size is shown for a subset of rows, as once, few, many or a class of expanded clone.

j_gene: TRBJ1-4; abundance: NA; v_gene: TRBV27; d_gene: NA; CDR3nt: TGTGCCAGCAGTCCGCTGGGGAGGCAAGGTGAAAAACTGTTTTTT; CDR3aa: CASSPLGRQGEKLFF
j_gene: TRBJ2-4; abundance: once; v_gene: TRBV5-1; d_gene: NA; CDR3nt: TGCGCCAGCAGCACAGGGGAGGACATTCAGTACTTC; CDR3aa: CASSTGEDIQYF
j_gene: TRBJ2-7; abundance: NA; v_gene: TRBV18; d_gene: NA; CDR3nt: TGTGCCAGCTCACCACCGGGGGCAGTCTACGAGCAGTACTTC; CDR3aa: CASSPPGAVYEQYF
j_gene: TRBJ2-3; abundance: NA; v_gene: TRBV10-1; d_gene: TRBD1; CDR3nt: TGCGCCAGCAGTGAAGGGGGCTCCACAGATACGCAGTATTTT; CDR3aa: CASSEGGSTDTQYF
j_gene: TRBJ2-1; abundance: NA; v_gene: TRBV11-3; d_gene: TRBD2; CDR3nt: TGTGCCAGCAGCCAGGGAGGGCATGAGCAGTTCTTC; CDR3aa: CASSQGGHEQFF
j_gene: TRBJ2-7; abundance: NA; v_gene: TRBV2; d_gene: NA; CDR3nt: TGTGCCAGCAGCCCCCGAGCCTTCTCCTACGAGCAGTACTTC; CDR3aa: CASSPRAFSYEQYF
j_gene: TRBJ1-5; abundance: NA; v_gene: TRBV27; d_gene: TRBD1; CDR3nt: TGTGCCAGCAGTCCCCGGGACAGTAAGGAGCCCCAGCATTTT; CDR3aa: CASSPRDSKEPQHF
j_gene: TRBJ2-3; abundance: NA; v_gene: TRBV19; d_gene: TRBD1; CDR3nt: TGTGCCAGTAGTCGGGACAGGGGGCAAGCAGATACGCAGTATTTT; CDR3aa: CASSRDRGQADTQYF
j_gene: TRBJ2-7; abundance: NA; v_gene: TRBV9; d_gene: TRBD1; CDR3nt: TGTGCCAGCAGCCCCAGCCCTCAGGGGGCGTACCCCTACGAGCAGTACTTC; CDR3aa: CASSPSPQGAYPYEQYF
j_gene: TRBJ2-7; abundance: few; v_gene: TRBV7-9; d_gene: NA; CDR3nt: TGTGCCAGCAGTATTACAGGGAAAGACTACGAGCAGTACTTC; CDR3aa: CASSITGKDYEQYF
j_gene: TRBJ2-2; abundance: NA; v_gene: TRBV23-1; d_gene: NA; CDR3nt: TGCGCCAGCAGTCAGGGGGGACAGCGAAGGGGAAACACCGGGGAGCTGTTTTTT; CDR3aa: CASSQGGQRRGNTGELFF
j_gene: TRBJ1-1; abundance: NA; v_gene: TRBV12-2; d_gene: NA; CDR3nt: TGTGCAAGTCGCTTAGCGCCTCGCCGGGACAGGGGGTATGGGGACACTGAAGCTTTCTTT; CDR3aa: CASRLAPRRDRGYGDTEAFF
j_gene: TRBJ1-5; abundance: NA; v_gene: TRBV6-2/TRBV6-3; d_gene: NA; CDR3nt: TGTGCCAGCAGTTACATTCTAGAGAATCAGCCCCAGCATTTT; CDR3aa: CASSYILENQPQHF
j_gene: TRBJ1-5; abundance: once; v_gene: TRBV4-1; d_gene: TRBD1; CDR3nt: TGCGCCAGCAGCCTGGACAGGGGGGGGAGCAATCAGCCCCAGCATTTT; CDR3aa: CASSLDRGGSNQPQHF